The present T cell receptor beta chain was sequenced within a study of T cell responses to AZD1222 COVID-19 vaccine. Study-wide results and limits: Dominant CD4 TCR responses targeted spike regions 160-218 and 743-854. AZD1222 recipients seropositive at baseline numbered only six or seven. Vaccination with two AZD1222 doses was followed by a rise in Spike-specific TCR breadth and depth.

Regarding this clone: Its antigen is as yet unknown.

Pooling was applied to second doses at about 4 or about 12 weeks. The length of the CDR3 is 14 residues. The germline gives CDR1 ENHRY, CDR2 SYGVKD. V was clipped by 11 bases and J by 3 bases; unmatched bases: 10. Method: immunoSEQ multiplex PCR; TCRdb's copy keeps in-frame clones and lacks some. The sample yields about 120,000 clones, about nine tenths seen once. The specimen comprised peripheral blood, sampled 28 days after the second AZD1222 dose. This TCR came from an adult who received the AZD1222 COVID-19 vaccine. The V and J genes are TRBV10-3 and TRBJ2-1; 7 positions agree with TRBD1. In DNA, the CDR3 is TGTGCCGTATCATCGGACAGGAACTACAATGAGCAGTTCTTC. It codes for CAVSSDRNYNEQFF.